This TCR beta chain came from a study of technical replicates of blood from four donors. Repertoires were generated with immunoSEQ multiplex PCR, while TCRdb's copy carries only in-frame clones and drops some. The sample holds about 90,000 clones; about 93% are singletons and the top ten take about 0.23%. Per the germline V gene, CDR1 is SGHAT and CDR2 is FQNNGV. This CDR3 region has 19 residues. J gave up 2 bases and V 8 bases, and 18 bases lay outside the gene matches. The source of this sequence is a human donor in good health. The chain uses TRBV11-2 and TRBJ2-1, with 10 positions matching TRBD2. The sample taken for sequencing was T cells isolated from PBMCs. The CDR3: CASLNALAGDGSPYNEQFF. The CDR3 DNA reads as TGTGCCAGCCTTAACGCCCTAGCGGGAGACGGGAGTCCCTACAATGAGCAGTTCTTC.